The 27 T cell receptor beta chains below all came from one sample that was sequenced in a study of T cell responses to AZD1222 COVID-19 vaccine. Clones were sequenced by immunoSEQ multiplex PCR, and TCRdb holds only the in-frame ones, with some missing. Here the sample spans 100,000 to 150,000 clones, 93% being singletons. Material: peripheral blood, obtained on day 0 of AZD1222 vaccination. The receptors here all came from an adult in good health.

V is TRBV30 and J is TRBJ2-2; no clear D. Germline CDR1 GTSNPN, CDR2 SVGIG (reference sequence). This CDR3 has 14 amino acids. Between the trimmed V and J ends, which lost 0 bases and 6 bases, there was a span of 11 bases. The CDR3 DNA reads TGTGCCTGGAGTGTAACGCTGGTTTCCGGGGAGCTGTTTTTT. Protein sequence: CAWSVTLVSGELFF.

This chain links TRBV11-3 with TRBJ2-1; D perhaps matches TRBD2 (6 bases). The ends were cut back, 5 bases at V and 8 bases at J, with 16 bases in the middle. From germline, CDR1 is SGHNT and CDR2 YENEEA. The CDR3 covers 14 residues. The CDR3 reads CASSPNPGDHEQFF. The CDR3 DNA reads TGTGCCAGCAGCCCGAACCCGGGAGATCATGAGCAGTTCTTC.

The rearrangement joins TRBV7-6 to TRBJ2-1; D is unresolved. Germline loops: CDR1 SGHVS, CDR2 FNYEAQ. This CDR3 contains 14 residues. Trimming took 0 bases from V and 8 from J, leaving 11 bases between them. The DNA of the CDR3 is TGTGCCAGCAGCTTAGCGCGAGGAGATCATGAGCAGTTCTTC. Translating gives CASSLARGDHEQFF.

This clone was seen only once. The chain has TRBV19 and TRBJ2-3; D is ambiguous. The CDR3 extends over 15 amino acids. The germline V gene has CDR1 LNHDA and CDR2 SQIVND (reference sequence). Trimming took off 0 bases at V and 5 bases at J, with 12 bases between the two ends. The CDR3 DNA sequence: TGTGCCAGTAGTATAGACCCCCGACAACTAGATACGCAGTATTTT. Its translation: CASSIDPRQLDTQYF.

The chain has TRBV29-1 and TRBJ1-5, with a possible D match to TRBD1 (5 bases). Germline V gene sequence: CDR1 SQVTM, CDR2 ANQGSEA. Trimming left V 5 bases short and J 6 bases short, with 14 bases between. The CDR3 is made up of 13 amino acids. CDR3 in DNA: TGCAGCGTTAACGGGGGGGAGGGTCAGCCCCAGCATTTT. Residues: CSVNGGEGQPQHF.

The chain couples TRBV5-1 to TRBJ1-1; D is unresolved. V lost 2 bases, J lost 0 bases, and 20 bases lay in between. Germline V gene data show CDR1 as SGHRS and CDR2 as YFSETQ. This CDR3 comprises 18 residues. In nucleotides, the CDR3 is TGCGCCAGCAGCTTAGCGACATCCGGGAAGGGCGTGAACACTGAAGCTTTCTTT. This codes for CASSLATSGKGVNTEAFF.

This clone was counted a single time. V and J are TRBV14 and TRBJ1-5, with 8 positions matching TRBD1. This CDR3 has 20 residues. After removal of 0 bases from V and 2 bases from J, the junction contained 15 bases not matched to a gene. The V gene's germline CDR1 is SGHDN and CDR2 FVKESK. CDR3: CASSQDPRYRGEYGNQPQHF. In nucleotides, the CDR3 is TGTGCCAGCAGCCAAGATCCAAGGTACAGGGGGGAGTATGGCAATCAGCCCCAGCATTTT.

This rearrangement joins TRBV12-3 or TRBV12-4 to TRBJ1-2; D is undetermined. V shed 4 bases and J shed 4 bases, with 10 bases lying between them. There are 13 residues in the CDR3. The CDR3 nucleotides read TGTGCCAGCAGTTCCTCAGGAACCTATGGCTACACCTTC. The encoded protein is CASSSSGTYGYTF.

This clone was found a few times. The chain recombines TRBV5-1 with TRBJ1-4; D is perhaps TRBD1 (6 bases). Per germline, CDR1 SGHRS and CDR2 YFSETQ. Between the trimmed V and J ends, which lost 7 bases and 7 bases, there was a span of 17 bases. CDR3 length equals 14 residues. The CDR3 DNA reads as TGCGCCAGCTCGAGCAGGGGTCCCAGTGAAAAACTGTTTTTT. Translated, it gives CASSSRGPSEKLFF.

V usage is TRBV7-8 and J usage is TRBJ2-7, with 9 bases that match TRBD1. CDR1 is SGHVS, CDR2 FQNEAQ, per germline. The junction had 14 bases not matched to a gene; V was cut back by 3 bases and J by 5 bases. This CDR3 spans 17 amino acids. The CDR3 nucleotides are TGTGCCAGCAGCTTCCCGGGACAGGGAACCCTAGGCGACGAGCAGTACTTC. Translation: CASSFPGQGTLGDEQYF.

The gene calls are TRBV19 and TRBJ1-1, with 8 positions matching TRBD1. The CDR3 spans 16 residues. CDR1 LNHDA and CDR2 SQIVND come from the germline V gene (reference sequence). The V segment lost 3 bases and the J segment 4 bases; nucleotides outside the gene matches: 10. The CDR3 sequence is CASSIRARGRFTEAFF. The CDR3 bases are TGTGCCAGTAGTATCCGCGCCAGGGGGCGTTTCACTGAAGCTTTCTTT.

The genes are TRBV9 and TRBJ1-3, with 7 bases fitting TRBD1. The CDR3 consists of 17 residues. CDR1 is SGDLS, CDR2 YYNGEE, per germline. Trimming at V came to 0 bases and at J to 2 bases, leaving 8 bases not matched to a gene. Written as DNA, the CDR3 is TGTGCCAGCAGCGTAGACGGAGGGGACAGCGCTGGAAACACCATATATTTT. Protein sequence: CASSVDGGDSAGNTIYF.

The chain couples TRBV3-1 (or the pseudogene TRBV3-2) to TRBJ2-2; 9 bases line up with TRBD2. Germline trimming cut 4 bases from V and 6 bases from J; bases unmatched to any gene: 12. The CDR3 covers 17 residues. The V gene's germline CDR1 is LGHDT and CDR2 YNNKEL (reference sequence). As DNA, the CDR3 is TGTGCCAGCAGCCTTTCCCAGCGGGAGGATGTCGCCGGGGAGCTGTTTTTT. This gives the protein CASSLSQREDVAGELFF.

V gene TRBV7-9 combines with J gene TRBJ2-5; tentative D call: TRBD2 (7 bases). CDR1 and CDR2 from the germline V gene are SEHNR and FQNEAQ (reference sequence). Deletions cut 7 bases from V and 4 bases from J, with 13 bases between. The CDR3 consists of 13 residues. DNA of the CDR3: TGTGCCAGCACCAAAGGGGGGGCAGAGACCCAGTACTTC. This codes for CASTKGGAETQYF.

The V gene is TRBV11-2, the J gene TRBJ1-1; D is unclear. The germline V and J ends were trimmed by 1 base and 11 bases, with 8 bases remaining between them. The CDR3 has 11 residues. Germline CDR1 is SGHAT and CDR2 is FQNNGV. CDR3 amino acids: CASSLGMEAFF. The CDR3 DNA sequence: TGTGCCAGCAGCTTAGGTATGGAGGCTTTCTTT. Together with reference TRBV11-2 and TRBJ1-1, the CDR3 gives the full variable domain: EAGVAQSPRYKIIEKRQSVAFWCNPISGHATLYWYQQILGQGPKLLIQFQNNGVVDDSQLPKDRFSAERLKGVDSTLKIQPAKLEDSAVYLCASSLGMEAFFGQGTRLTVV.

The chain recombines TRBV30 with TRBJ2-6; no definite D call. CDR3 length: 12 residues. Germline assignment: CDR1 GTSNPN and CDR2 SVGIG (reference sequence). The V end was cut by 8 bases, the J end by 2 bases, with 7 bases between. In DNA, the CDR3 is TGTGCCCACCTGCCTGGGGCCAACGTCCTGACTTTC. This gives the protein CAHLPGANVLTF.

This chain joins TRBV5-4 and TRBJ1-2, with 8 positions matching TRBD1. CDR1 and CDR2 from the germline V gene are SGHNT and YYREEE (reference sequence). The junction had 5 bases not matched to a gene; V was cut back by 0 bases and J by 13 bases. The CDR3 is made up of 12 amino acids. CDR3 DNA sequence: TGTGCCAGCAGCTTGGAGCAGGGGGCGTCCACCTTC. Translating it yields CASSLEQGASTF.

The chain joins TRBV6-5 to TRBJ2-7; D ambiguous. V was shortened by 5 bases and J by 5 bases, with 19 bases between the two germline ends. The length of the CDR3 is 15 residues. Germline V gene sequence: CDR1 MNHEY, CDR2 SVGAGI. CDR3 in DNA: TGTGCCAGCAGTCCAATGACCCCCGCCGCGGACGAGCAGTACTTC. Amino acids: CASSPMTPAADEQYF.

J is TRBJ2-4 and V is TRBV11-2; 12 nucleotides line up with TRBD2. V lost 5 bases to trimming and J lost 8 bases; unmatched junction nucleotides: 16. CDR1 SGHAT and CDR2 FQNNGV come from the germline V gene. The CDR3 totals 18 residues. The DNA for the CDR3 is TGTGCCAGCAGCCCCGGGGGGCTAGCGGGGGGGCTAGCGGACATTCAGTACTTC. Translation: CASSPGGLAGGLADIQYF.

This chain joins TRBV28 and TRBJ2-5; D may be TRBD1 (6 bases). The germline CDR1 and CDR2 sequences are MDHEN and SYDVKM. The ends were cut back, 6 bases at V and 1 base at J, with 12 bases in the middle. CDR3 length equals 14 residues. CDR3 DNA: TGTGCCAGCAGCTCCGTACAGGGCCAAGAGACCCAGTACTTC. It is translated as CASSSVQGQETQYF.

This clone was counted once. The chain recombines TRBV7-9 with TRBJ1-1, with a possible D match to TRBD1 (5 bases). Germline V gene data show CDR1 as SEHNR and CDR2 as FQNEAQ (reference sequence). There are 11 residues in the CDR3. Trimming removed 5 bases from V and 11 bases from J, with 12 bases in between. The CDR3 nucleotides are TGTGCCAGCAGCCGCAGGGAACGGGCTTTCTTT. It codes for CASSRRERAFF. Filled out from reference TRBV7-9 and TRBJ1-1, the complete variable domain reads DTGVSQNPRHKITKRGQNVTFRCDPISEHNRLYWYRQTLGQGPEFLTYFQNEAQLEKSRLLSDRFSAERPKGSFSTLEIQRTEQGDSAMYLCASSRRERAFFGQGTRLTVV.

This rearrangement joins TRBV5-1 to TRBJ2-3; TRBD1 agrees at 7 bases. The CDR3 has 15 amino acids. The trim removed 7 bases at V and 5 bases at J, leaving 13 bases unmatched. Germline V gives CDR1 SGHRS, CDR2 YFSETQ. The CDR3: CASSQEGARVDTQYF. The CDR3 DNA reads TGCGCCAGCTCCCAAGAGGGGGCGCGGGTAGATACGCAGTATTTT.

V and J are TRBV24-1 and TRBJ2-2; TRBD1 might be the D (6 bases). The CDR3 loop spans 14 amino acids. The V and J ends lost 5 bases and 4 bases respectively, with 10 bases between them. The germline V gene encodes CDR1 KGHDR and CDR2 SFDVKD. Here the CDR3 DNA reads TGTGCCACCAGTGGCCAGGGGACCACCGGGGAGCTGTTTTTT. Its translation: CATSGQGTTGELFF.

With regard to this clone: One junction end disagrees with the germline gene, perhaps due to a read error. The chain has TRBV7-7 and TRBJ2-3, with a weak D call TRBD1 (6 bases). This CDR3 spans 17 amino acids. CDR1 and CDR2 from the germline V gene are SSHAT and FNYEAQ (reference sequence). CDR3 region: CASSPGEGVSSTDTQYF. For the CDR3, the DNA is TGTGCTAGCAGCCCAGGGGAAGGGGTTAGTAGCACAGATACGCAGTATTTT.

The chain uses TRBV2 and TRBJ2-3; TRBD2 matches 8 bases. The CDR3 length is 15 residues. The V and J ends lost 7 bases and 0 bases, in that order; junction bases with no gene match: 6. Germline values: CDR1 SNHLY, CDR2 FYNNEI. The CDR3 sequence: CASKYAGGSTDTQYF. The CDR3, as DNA: TGTGCCAGCAAGTACGCGGGGGGAAGCACAGATACGCAGTATTTT.

This clone was detected only once. V and J are TRBV9 and TRBJ1-2, with D tentatively TRBD1 (5 bases). The germline V gene has CDR1 SGDLS and CDR2 YYNGEE. The CDR3 length is 16 residues. Between the trimmed V and J ends, which lost 4 bases and 2 bases, there was a span of 18 bases. The CDR3 DNA reads as TGTGCCAGCAGCCTGACCGGACATTTTGGGAACTATGGCTACACCTTC. Translated: CASSLTGHFGNYGYTF.

A note on this clone: Mismatch with germline at one junction end may stem from a read error. The rearrangement uses TRBV7-7 and TRBJ2-1; 13 bases agree with TRBD2. The CDR3 consists of 15 residues. Germline CDR1 is SSHAT and CDR2 is FNYEAQ (reference sequence). The CDR3 nucleotides read TGTGCTAGCAGCTTAGGACTAGCGGGAGACTTTGAGCAGTTCTTC. Encoded protein: CASSLGLAGDFEQFF.